What follows are 7 T cell receptor beta chains derived from one specimen sequenced in a study of T cell changes during pregnancy in multiple sclerosis. Profiled with immunoSEQ multiplex PCR; TCRdb holds only in-frame clones, not every one. There are about 44,000 clones in the sample; about 89% occur only once, and more than 0.9% lies in the top ten. Specimen: CD4+ T cells from peripheral blood mononuclear cells, collected after pregnancy. The receptors derive from a female donor with multiple sclerosis, enrolled in a pregnancy study.

This clone was detected a few times. The rearrangement joins TRBV5-1 to TRBJ1-1; 9 bases are a match to TRBD1. This CDR3 is built from 13 residues. The V segment lost 3 bases and the J segment 8 bases; nucleotides outside the gene matches: 5. Germline assignment: CDR1 SGHRS and CDR2 YFSETQ. Written as DNA, the CDR3 is TGCGCCAGCAGCTACGACAGGGGGTACGAAGCTTTCTTT. It encodes CASSYDRGYEAFF. The complete variable domain, with remaining parts taken from reference TRBV5-1 and TRBJ1-1, reads KAGVTQTPRYLIKTRGQQVTLSCSPISGHRSVSWYQQTPGQGLQFLFEYFSETQRNKGNFPGRFSGRQFSNSRSEMNVSTLELGDSALYLCASSYDRGYEAFFGQGTRLTVV.

This clone occurred once. V gene TRBV10-1 combines with J gene TRBJ2-3, with 9 bases lining up with TRBD1. Germline CDR1 is WNHNN and CDR2 is SYGVQD (reference sequence). V shed 3 bases, J shed 4 bases, and the junction held 11 bases outside the gene matches. The CDR3 covers 17 residues. CDR3 DNA: TGCGCCAGCAGTGATCGTCCGACAGGGGGAAGTTCAGATACGCAGTATTTT. This encodes CASSDRPTGGSSDTQYF.

The chain is built from TRBV27 and TRBJ2-4, with D possibly TRBD1 on 6 matching bases. The V gene lost 11 bases and the J gene lost 1 base, with 12 bases spanning the gap. The germline V gene encodes CDR1 MNHEY and CDR2 SMNVEV (reference sequence). The CDR3 is 13 residues long. The CDR3 nucleotides read TGTGCCTCAGGGGAGTGGGCCAAAAACATTCAGTACTTC. Protein: CASGEWAKNIQYF.

V and J are TRBV5-1 and TRBJ2-2; TRBD1 matches 7 bases. CDR3 length equals 15 residues. After removal of 2 bases from V and 3 bases from J, the junction contained 4 bases not matched to a gene. Germline V gene data show CDR1 as SGHRS and CDR2 as YFSETQ. The DNA of the CDR3 is TGCGCCAGCAGCTTCGACAGGGCAGACACCGGGGAGCTGTTTTTT. Its translation: CASSFDRADTGELFF.

The genes are TRBV5-4 and TRBJ2-1; possible D gene TRBD2, 6 bases. In germline, CDR1 is SGHNT, CDR2 YYREEE (reference sequence). The V and J ends lost 4 bases and 0 bases respectively, with 14 bases between them. This CDR3 region has 16 residues. Here the CDR3 reads CASSALGRRSYNEQFF. Here the CDR3 DNA reads TGTGCCAGCAGCGCCCTCGGGAGACGCTCCTACAATGAGCAGTTCTTC.

The chain couples TRBV7-2 to TRBJ1-2; 9 positions agree with TRBD1. CDR3 length: 15 residues. Per the germline V gene, CDR1 is SGHTA and CDR2 is FQGNSA. Trimming cost V 5 bases and J 3 bases; bases outside gene matches: 7. CDR3 region: CASSVITGGDYGYTF. The CDR3 coding sequence is TGTGCCAGCAGCGTCATAACAGGGGGCGACTATGGCTACACCTTC.

As regards this clone: The sample contains more than one DNA sequence encoding this CDR3. This chain uses TRBV12-5 with TRBJ2-7; 9 bases align to TRBD1. CDR1 is LGHNT, CDR2 FRNRAP, per germline. J gave up 4 bases and V 3 bases, and 1 base lay outside the gene matches. The CDR3 is 13 amino acids. The CDR3 nucleotides read TGTGCTAGTGGTTTTGACAGGGGGTACGAGCAGTACTTC. This codes for CASGFDRGYEQYF.